The entry that follows covers one TCR beta chain sequence. The target antigen is unknown. The germline gives CDR1 SGDLS, CDR2 YYNGEE. The germline V and J ends were trimmed by 3 bases and 0 bases, with 10 bases remaining between them. CDR3 size: 15 residues. The sample comes from a study of cytomegalovirus exposure and HLA in healthy donors. Study-level information: An early data release held tens of millions of unique TCRs from HLA-typed donors.

Findings and limits, study-wide: On later analysis, the bulk of CMV-associated TCR beta chains appeared to be HLA-restricted.

The primer mix had 60 Vbeta and 13 Jbeta primers. The assay was immunoSEQ multiplex PCR, and TCRdb's table has in-frame clones only and misses some. Among some 93,000 clones listed, about 78% were seen once. The clonotype was recovered from a woman in her thirties or forties in good health and CMV-seronegative. The chain is built from TRBV9 and TRBJ2-1; a weak D match, TRBD1 (6 bases). Input material: PBMCs. The CDR3 nucleotides are TGTGCCAGCAGCGGCGACAGGAGCTCCTACAATGAGCAGTTCTTC. Its protein product is CASSGDRSSYNEQFF.